These 15 T cell receptor beta chains were sequenced from one sample in a study of T cell clonotyping in hematopoietic cell transplantation. The table came from immunoSEQ multiplex PCR; TCRdb's copy has only in-frame clones and leaves some out. Of 5,500 to 7,000 clones in the sample, about 90% were seen once. Material: peripheral blood mononuclear cells, obtained 180 days after allogeneic stem cell transplant. Receptors originate from a female patient aged 50-60 years who had an allogeneic stem cell transplant from an unrelated donor, so the T cells may come from the graft donor. Some clones in this sample may be carry-over from other donors' samples.

The chain recombines TRBV6-5 with TRBJ2-5; D might be TRBD1 or TRBD2, each matching 5 bases. Trimming pared 1 base from V and 1 base from J, leaving 7 bases between. Germline loops: CDR1 MNHEY, CDR2 SVGAGI. This CDR3 has 14 amino acids. The chain's CDR3 is CASSYFGGQETQYF. For the CDR3, the DNA is TGTGCCAGCAGTTACTTTGGGGGCCAAGAGACCCAGTACTTC.

V gene TRBV5-1 combines with J gene TRBJ2-7, with D perhaps TRBD1 or TRBD2 (5 bases each). The length of the CDR3 is 14 residues. Per germline, CDR1 SGHRS and CDR2 YFSETQ. The V end lost 0 bases, the J end lost 2 bases, and 9 bases lay between the germline ends. In DNA, the CDR3 is TGCGCCAGCAGCTTGGATGGGGGTCCCTACGAGCAGTACTTC. As protein: CASSLDGGPYEQYF.

This clone occurred once. The chain joins TRBV27 to TRBJ1-6; D is unresolved. The germline V and J ends were trimmed by 1 base and 8 bases, with 21 bases remaining between them. This CDR3 is 18 amino acids long. Germline values: CDR1 MNHEY, CDR2 SMNVEV (reference sequence). The CDR3 DNA reads as TGTGCCAGCAGTTTATTGTATCGTTCGGAGTCTCGGGATTCACCCCTCCACTTT. Translation gives CASSLLYRSESRDSPLHF.

The J gene is TRBJ2-5, the V gene TRBV7-3; TRBD2 is a possible D gene (7 bases). There are 20 residues in the CDR3. CDR1 and CDR2 (germline): SGHTA, FQGTGA. The V and J ends lost 2 bases and 4 bases respectively, with 29 bases between them. DNA of the CDR3: TGTGCCAGCAGCTTACTTTCCGATATTGGTCGGGGGGCCCTTCCAGAGACCCAGTACTTC. Translated: CASSLLSDIGRGALPETQYF.

This chain links TRBV2 with TRBJ1-1; TRBD1 is a possible D gene (5 bases). V was clipped by 4 bases and J by 2 bases, with 8 bases between them. The germline V gene encodes CDR1 SNHLY and CDR2 FYNNEI. CDR3 length equals 13 residues. The DNA for the CDR3 is TGTGCCAGCAGTGGGACAAGAAACACTGAAGCTTTCTTT. This sequence encodes CASSGTRNTEAFF.

This rearrangement joins TRBV28 to TRBJ1-5; D gene ambiguous. With 2 bases removed from V and 5 bases from J, the gap between germline ends came to 7 bases. This CDR3 region has 13 residues. CDR1 and CDR2 from the germline V gene are MDHEN and SYDVKM. This chain's CDR3 is CASSLQRDQPQHF. The CDR3 nucleotides read TGTGCCAGCAGTTTACAGCGGGATCAGCCCCAGCATTTT.

The genes are TRBV6-6 and TRBJ1-3; D possibly corresponds to TRBD1 (5 bases). The CDR3 runs 15 residues. The V gene lost 5 bases and the J gene lost 2 bases, with 13 bases spanning the gap. The V gene's germline CDR1 is MNHNY and CDR2 SVGAGI (reference sequence). The CDR3 coding sequence is TGTGCCAGCAGTACGGGGGGGGGTGCTGGAAACACCATATATTTT. Translation: CASSTGGGAGNTIYF.

The V and J genes are TRBV6-1 and TRBJ2-7; 10 nucleotides line up with TRBD1. Germline trimming cut 5 bases from V and 4 bases from J; bases unmatched to any gene: 8. Germline-derived CDR1 and CDR2 are MNHNS and SASEGT. The CDR3 is 15 residues long. The CDR3 is CASSPLPGQGYEQYF. For the CDR3, the DNA is TGTGCCAGCAGTCCCCTCCCGGGACAGGGGTACGAGCAGTACTTC.

This clone was seen a few times. Other DNA sequences within the sample encode an identical CDR3. V is TRBV19 and J is TRBJ2-1, with 10 nucleotides matching TRBD2. Germline CDR1 reads LNHDA; CDR2 reads SQIVND (reference sequence). The CDR3 contains 15 residues. J lost 4 bases, V lost 3 bases, and 3 bases had no gene match. The CDR3 protein is CASSITSGAYNEQFF. The CDR3 DNA is TGTGCCAGTAGTATCACTAGCGGGGCTTACAATGAGCAGTTCTTC.

The V gene is TRBV25-1, the J gene TRBJ2-3; D might be TRBD1 or TRBD2, each matching 5 bases. The CDR3 has 14 residues. Germline loops: CDR1 MGHDK, CDR2 SYGVNS. V gave up 5 bases and J gave up 4 bases, with 13 bases separating them. The CDR3 DNA reads TGTGCCAGCAGTACCTCGGTGGGGGCAGATACGCAGTATTTT. Translation: CASSTSVGADTQYF. The full variable domain, its missing parts supplied by reference TRBV25-1 and TRBJ2-3, is EADIYQTPRYLVIGTGKKITLECSQTMGHDKMYWYQQDPGMELHLIHYSYGVNSTEKGDLSSESTVSRIRTEHFPLTLESARPSHTSQYLCASSTSVGADTQYFGPGTRLTVL.

The V and J genes are TRBV14 and TRBJ1-2; D may be TRBD1 (6 bases). V lost 2 bases, J lost 8 bases, and 12 bases lay in between. Per germline, CDR1 SGHDN and CDR2 FVKESK. The CDR3 length is 13 residues. The DNA for the CDR3 is TGTGCCAGCAGCCAACTGGACAGTCGAGGCTACACCTTC. Encoded protein: CASSQLDSRGYTF.

The chain is built from TRBV7-8 and TRBJ2-7; no definite D call. V was cut by 7 bases and J by 2 bases, with 6 bases left in between. CDR3 length: 11 residues. Per the germline V gene, CDR1 is SGHVS and CDR2 is FQNEAQ. CDR3 amino acids: CASTSPYEQYF. CDR3 bases: TGTGCCAGCACCTCTCCCTACGAGCAGTACTTC.

The gene calls are TRBV30 and TRBJ2-3; D is possibly TRBD1 (6 bases). The CDR3 length is 12 residues. Germline V CDR1 and CDR2: GTSNPN, SVGIG (reference sequence). Trimming pared 5 bases from V and 3 bases from J, leaving 9 bases between. The CDR3 protein is CAWGTPTDTQYF. As DNA, the CDR3 is TGTGCCTGGGGGACACCGACAGATACGCAGTATTTT.

The rearrangement joins TRBV5-1 to TRBJ2-7; maybe TRBD1 (5 bases). From germline, CDR1 is SGHRS and CDR2 YFSETQ. Trimming took off 0 bases at V and 1 base at J, with 14 bases between the two ends. The CDR3 loop spans 16 amino acids. The CDR3 DNA reads as TGCGCCAGCAGCTTGGACCGGACAAGGGCTTCCTACGAGCAGTACTTC. This encodes CASSLDRTRASYEQYF.

The V gene is TRBV6-1, the J gene TRBJ2-7; possibly TRBD1 or TRBD2 for D (5 bases each). Trimming took 0 bases from V and 4 from J, leaving 16 bases between them. The CDR3 length is 16 residues. In germline, CDR1 is MNHNS, CDR2 SASEGT. CDR3 coding DNA: TGTGCCAGCAGTGAAGCGCGGGTCAGGGTTTCTTACGAGCAGTACTTC. It codes for CASSEARVRVSYEQYF.